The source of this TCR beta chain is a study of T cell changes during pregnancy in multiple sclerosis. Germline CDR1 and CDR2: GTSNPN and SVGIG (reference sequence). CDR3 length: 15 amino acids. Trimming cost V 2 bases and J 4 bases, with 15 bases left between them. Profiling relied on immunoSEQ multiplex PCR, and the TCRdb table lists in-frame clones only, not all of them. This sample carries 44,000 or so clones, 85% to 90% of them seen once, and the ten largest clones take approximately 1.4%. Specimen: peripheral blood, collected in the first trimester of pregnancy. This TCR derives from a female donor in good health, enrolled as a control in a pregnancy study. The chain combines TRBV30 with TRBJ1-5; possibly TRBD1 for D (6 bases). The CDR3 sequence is CAWSPGQGYNQPQHF. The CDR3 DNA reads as TGTGCCTGGAGTCCCGGTCAGGGGTATAATCAGCCCCAGCATTTT.